These 15 T cell receptor beta chains were all obtained from the same sample, sequenced in a study of T-cell memory formation after mild COVID-19. TCRdb fed the 5' RACE reads into MiXCR, producing one record per CDR3 protein. The sample includes tens of thousands of distinct CDR3 sequences, about a quarter of them seen just once. Sequenced input: PBMCs or a T cell subset sorted from them (not recorded which). The receptors here all came from a man between 18 and 29 years old who had mild COVID-19 (a few samples of this study predate the infection). Cell type and time point are not known.

This clonotype was found a few times. The J gene is TRBJ1-3, the V gene TRBV4-1; D may be TRBD1 (6 bases). Germline lookup yields CDR1 MGHRA and CDR2 YSYEKL. The CDR3 spans 16 residues. V was pared by 4 bases and J by 0 bases, with 13 bases between. Here the CDR3 reads CASSRRGGISGNTIYF. In DNA, the CDR3 is TGCGCCAGCAGCCGAAGAGGGGGAATCTCTGGAAACACCATATATTTT.

This clonotype was seen a handful of times. The DNA of the CDR3 is TGCGCCAGCAGCCACGGCGGGATATCAGAGACCCAGTACTTC. This gives the protein CASSHGGISETQYF. The chain recombines TRBV4-3 with TRBJ2-5; possibly TRBD2 for D (6 bases). The CDR3 extends over 14 amino acids. CDR1 and CDR2 from the germline V gene are LGHNA and YSLEER. Trimming removed 3 bases from V and 4 bases from J, with 12 bases in between.

The chain employs TRBV4-3 and TRBJ2-7; 8 positions agree with TRBD1. CDR3 length: 15 residues. V lost 0 bases to trimming and J lost 1 base; unmatched junction nucleotides: 2. Germline CDR1 and CDR2: LGHNA and YSLEER. CDR3 sequence reads: CASSQEQGGSYEQYF. In DNA, the CDR3 is TGCGCCAGCAGCCAAGAACAGGGGGGATCCTACGAGCAGTACTTC.

This clonotype has ten or more counts. The chain recombines TRBV7-6 with TRBJ2-3; unclear D gene. Trimming left V 0 bases short and J 3 bases short, with 7 bases between. The CDR3 runs to 14 residues. Germline V CDR1 and CDR2: SGHVS, FNYEAQ. The CDR3 reads CASSLAVGTDTQYF. The CDR3 DNA reads TGTGCCAGCAGCTTAGCGGTGGGGACAGATACGCAGTATTTT.

This chain links TRBV10-3 with TRBJ2-3; 9 bases match TRBD2. V dropped 8 bases and J dropped 2; count of bases not matched to a gene: 5. Germline V gene sequence: CDR1 ENHRY, CDR2 SYGVKD. This CDR3 comprises 14 residues. The CDR3 bases are TGTGCCATCGATAGCGGGAGAACCACAGATACGCAGTATTTT. Its translation is CAIDSGRTTDTQYF.

The CDR3 spells CASSLPLVWETQYF. The CDR3 DNA follows: TGTGCCAGCAGCCTCCCACTAGTTTGGGAGACCCAGTACTTC. V is TRBV11-2 and J is TRBJ2-5, with D perhaps matching TRBD2 (5 bases). The CDR3 is 14 residues long. CDR1 and CDR2 (germline): SGHAT, FQNNGV. Trimming stripped 5 bases from V and 5 bases from J, with 15 bases between. Full variable domain (remainder filled in from reference TRBV11-2 and TRBJ2-5): EAGVAQSPRYKIIEKRQSVAFWCNPISGHATLYWYQQILGQGPKLLIQFQNNGVVDDSQLPKDRFSAERLKGVDSTLKIQPAKLEDSAVYLCASSLPLVWETQYFGPGTRLLVL.

This clonotype has ten or more counts. This chain joins TRBV24-1 and TRBJ2-3, with 11 bases that match TRBD1. The CDR3 spans 16 residues. From germline, CDR1 is KGHDR and CDR2 SFDVKD. The V and J ends lost 4 bases and 5 bases, in that order; junction bases with no gene match: 7. The CDR3 here is CATSDPRDRGGDTQYF. CDR3 DNA sequence: TGTGCCACCAGTGACCCTAGGGACAGGGGGGGAGATACGCAGTATTTT.

This clonotype was observed a handful of times. This chain joins TRBV12-3 or TRBV12-4 and TRBJ2-2; no clear D gene. V dropped 3 bases and J dropped 1 base, with 12 bases sitting between them. This CDR3 region has 16 residues. The CDR3 sequence is CASSFSELENTGELFF. CDR3 nucleotide sequence: TGTGCCAGCAGTTTTTCGGAGCTAGAGAACACCGGGGAGCTGTTTTTT.

This clonotype showed up just a few times. This chain uses TRBV7-9 with TRBJ1-6; no clear D. The V gene lost 0 bases and the J gene lost 8 bases, with 5 bases spanning the gap. Germline V gives CDR1 SEHNR, CDR2 FQNEAQ (reference sequence). The CDR3 spans 13 residues. The CDR3: CASSLAADSPLHF. The CDR3 nucleotides read TGTGCCAGCAGCTTAGCCGCGGATTCACCCCTCCACTTT. Filled out from reference TRBV7-9 and TRBJ1-6, the complete variable domain reads DTGVSQNPRHKITKRGQNVTFRCDPISEHNRLYWYRQTLGQGPEFLTYFQNEAQLEKSRLLSDRFSAERPKGSFSTLEIQRTEQGDSAMYLCASSLAADSPLHFGNGTRLTVT.

The chain combines TRBV11-2 with TRBJ2-1; D not certain. There are 14 residues in the CDR3. The germline V gene encodes CDR1 SGHAT and CDR2 FQNNGV. The V end was cut by 4 bases, the J end by 8 bases, with 15 bases between. CDR3 sequence reads: CASSSDLRAYEQFF. The CDR3 nucleotides read TGTGCCAGCAGCTCAGATCTTCGAGCGTATGAGCAGTTCTTC.

The J gene is TRBJ2-4, the V gene TRBV24-1; maybe TRBD2 (6 bases). From germline, CDR1 is KGHDR and CDR2 SFDVKD. This CDR3 has 12 residues. The germline V and J ends were trimmed by 9 bases and 3 bases, with 8 bases remaining between them. CDR3 nucleotides: TGTGCCACCGGGGACTTCAAAAACATTCAGTACTTC. This codes for CATGDFKNIQYF.

By frequency in the sample, this clonotype is medium-sized (0.01 to 0.1%). The CDR3 DNA reads TGTGCCAGCAGCTTATGGGATACTGGCCCCCTAGAGACCCAGTACTTC. Protein sequence: CASSLWDTGPLETQYF. This sequence joins TRBV7-2 and TRBJ2-5; no reliable D call. The germline V gene has CDR1 SGHTA and CDR2 FQGNSA. The V gene lost 2 bases and the J gene lost 4 bases, with 17 bases spanning the gap. CDR3 length: 16 amino acids.

This clonotype showed up just once. CDR3 sequence (DNA): TGCAGCGTTGTAGAAGGGGCCGGTTTCTTT. Protein product: CSVVEGAGFF. The rearrangement uses TRBV29-1 and TRBJ1-1; the D gene is possibly TRBD1 (5 bases). The CDR3 sequence is 10 residues long. Germline-derived CDR1 and CDR2 are SQVTM and ANQGSEA. Deletions cut 4 bases from V and 13 bases from J, with 13 bases between.

This clonotype has just a few counts. This chain links TRBV12-3 or TRBV12-4 with TRBJ2-5; 8 bases are a match to TRBD2. There are 15 residues in the CDR3. V gave up 7 bases and J gave up 2 bases; unmatched junction bases: 9. The DNA for the CDR3 is TGTGCCAGCACCCAAGCGGGACTAGGACAAGAGACCCAGTACTTC. Translating it yields CASTQAGLGQETQYF.

This clonotype occurred once. The genes are TRBV24-1 and TRBJ1-2; 8 positions agree with TRBD1. V shed 2 bases, J shed 6 bases, and the junction held 4 bases outside the gene matches. The CDR3 has 14 amino acids. Germline V gives CDR1 KGHDR, CDR2 SFDVKD. The CDR3 protein is CATSDYPTGDGYTF. CDR3 nucleotides: TGTGCCACCAGTGATTACCCGACAGGGGATGGCTACACCTTC.